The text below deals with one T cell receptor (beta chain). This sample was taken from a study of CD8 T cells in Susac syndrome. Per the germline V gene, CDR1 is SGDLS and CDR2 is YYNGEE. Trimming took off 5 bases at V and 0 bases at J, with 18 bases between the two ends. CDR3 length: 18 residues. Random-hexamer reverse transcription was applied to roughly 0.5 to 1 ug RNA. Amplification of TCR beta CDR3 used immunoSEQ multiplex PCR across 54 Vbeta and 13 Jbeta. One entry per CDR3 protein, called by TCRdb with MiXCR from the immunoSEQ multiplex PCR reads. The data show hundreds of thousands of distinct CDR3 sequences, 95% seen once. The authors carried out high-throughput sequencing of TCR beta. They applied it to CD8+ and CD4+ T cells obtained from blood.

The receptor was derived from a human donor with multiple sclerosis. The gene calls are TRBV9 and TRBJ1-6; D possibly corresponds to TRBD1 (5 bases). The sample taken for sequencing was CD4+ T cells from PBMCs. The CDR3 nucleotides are TGTGCCAGCAGGGAAGGGACTCCCGGAAGCTCCTATAATTCACCCCTCCACTTT. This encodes CASREGTPGSSYNSPLHF.